A single sample is the source of the 10 T cell receptor beta chains below, sequenced in a study of cytomegalovirus exposure and HLA in healthy donors. The PCR used 60 Vbeta and 13 Jbeta primers. Libraries were prepared by immunoSEQ multiplex PCR; TCRdb keeps only in-frame clonotypes and omits some of them. The sample lists about 240,000 clones, around 84% occurring once. The sequencing sample was made of PBMCs. The receptors here all came from a girl aged 2-9 years in good health and CMV-seronegative.

The chain combines TRBV11-2 with TRBJ1-2; perhaps TRBD1 as D (6 bases). The V end was cut by 4 bases, the J end by 8 bases, with 20 bases between. The CDR3 spans 15 residues. Looked up from germline, CDR1 is SGHAT and CDR2 is FQNNGV. The CDR3 loop is CASSSSGRGPGGYTF. The CDR3 DNA is TGTGCCAGCAGCTCTTCTGGGCGGGGGCCGGGGGGCTACACCTTC.

The chain carries TRBV2 and TRBJ2-7; D is perhaps TRBD1 (6 bases). V dropped 6 bases and J dropped 0 bases, with 15 bases sitting between them. This CDR3 has 15 residues. Germline CDR1 reads SNHLY; CDR2 reads FYNNEI. CDR3 protein: CASSLGGSSSYEQYF. The CDR3 DNA is TGTGCCAGCAGCTTAGGGGGTTCTAGCTCCTACGAGCAGTACTTC.

This clone has only one observation. The chain has TRBV5-1 and TRBJ2-3; 7 bases agree with TRBD1. V shed 2 bases, J shed 0 bases, and the junction held 6 bases outside the gene matches. The germline CDR1 and CDR2 sequences are SGHRS and YFSETQ. The CDR3 is 16 residues long. The CDR3 here is CASSLPGTASTDTQYF. The CDR3 DNA reads TGCGCCAGCAGCTTACCCGGGACAGCAAGCACAGATACGCAGTATTTT.

The V call is TRBV27, the J call TRBJ2-1; 12 bases are a match to TRBD2. The germline V gene has CDR1 MNHEY and CDR2 SMNVEV (reference sequence). V dropped 5 bases and J dropped 10; count of bases not matched to a gene: 15. The CDR3 is 17 residues long. CDR3 region: CASSPHLKTSGRVEQFF. DNA of the CDR3: TGTGCCAGCAGTCCGCACCTCAAGACTAGCGGGAGAGTCGAGCAGTTCTTC.

The chain links TRBV2 to TRBJ2-1; 7 bases agree with TRBD1. The CDR3 loop spans 14 amino acids. The V segment lost 2 bases and the J segment 10 bases; nucleotides outside the gene matches: 8. Germline V lookup: CDR1 SNHLY, CDR2 FYNNEI. CDR3 amino acids: CASSEMGTAFEQFF. CDR3 in DNA: TGTGCCAGCAGTGAAATGGGGACAGCATTCGAGCAGTTCTTC.

The genes are TRBV5-4 and TRBJ1-3; TRBD1 is a possible D gene (6 bases). CDR1 and CDR2 (germline): SGHNT, YYREEE (reference sequence). The CDR3 extends over 12 amino acids. V was pared by 3 bases and J by 6 bases, with 7 bases between. CDR3 coding DNA: TGTGCCAGCAGCTGGGGGCCAAACACCATATATTTT. Amino acids: CASSWGPNTIYF.

This chain uses TRBV15 with TRBJ2-1, with TRBD2 matching 7 bases. The V segment lost 3 bases and the J segment 11 bases; nucleotides outside the gene matches: 13. The germline V gene has CDR1 LNHNV and CDR2 YYDKDF (reference sequence). The CDR3 loop spans 15 amino acids. This CDR3 reads CATSSRLARPNKQFF. The CDR3 DNA reads TGTGCCACCAGCAGTCGACTAGCCCGCCCTAATAAGCAGTTCTTC.

The gene calls are TRBV2 and TRBJ2-3, with a tentative D call TRBD2 (5 bases). CDR3 length: 13 residues. V lost 11 bases and J 2 bases, leaving 14 bases between the germline ends. From germline, CDR1 is SNHLY and CDR2 FYNNEI. Here the CDR3 DNA reads TGTGCCCAGGCAGGAGGCAACACAGATACGCAGTATTTT. It translates to CAQAGGNTDTQYF.

The chain carries TRBV6-1 and TRBJ2-1; D is unresolved. V gave up 1 base and J gave up 0 bases, with 4 bases separating them. CDR1 and CDR2 from the germline V gene are MNHNS and SASEGT. The CDR3 sequence is 14 residues long. The CDR3 region has the DNA TGTGCCAGCAGTGAAGTGGCCTCCTACAATGAGCAGTTCTTC. Residues: CASSEVASYNEQFF.

This clone occurred once. V is TRBV6-5 and J is TRBJ2-2; possible D gene TRBD2, 6 bases. This CDR3 contains 14 residues. Germline loops: CDR1 MNHEY, CDR2 SVGAGI. Trimming took off 6 bases at V and 6 bases at J, with 14 bases between the two ends. This CDR3 reads CASRLGGTAGELFF. The CDR3 nucleotides read TGTGCCAGCAGACTCGGGGGAACCGCCGGGGAGCTGTTTTTT.